This TCR beta chain appears in the sequencing data of a study of OX40 agonist ivuxolimab in advanced cancers. Study details: Intravenous ivuxolimab at 0.01 to 10 mg/kg was given to patients every 2 weeks. The diagnoses of dose-escalation patients were hepatocellular carcinoma, melanoma, renal cell or head and neck cancer. One patient with hepatocellular carcinoma and two with cutaneous melanoma, three in all, had partial responses. Study-wide results and caveats: In the 0.1 to 3.0 mg/kg range, CD4+ and CD8+ blood T cells had expanded clonally by week 6.

This clone is classed as medium-sized. The antigen is unknown. The CDR3 is 16 residues long. V shed 0 bases and J 4 bases; nucleotides not matched to a gene: 7. Germline lookup yields CDR1 SGHVS and CDR2 FQNEAQ. Generated by immunoSEQ multiplex PCR, the TCRdb table keeps only in-frame clones and is missing some. The table records about 17,000 clones, roughly 84% of them present only once. The chain recombines TRBV7-8 with TRBJ1-1; 8 bases are shared with TRBD1. Sequencing used CD4+ or CD8+ T cells sorted from blood, obtained in a trial of the OX40 agonist ivuxolimab. The clonotype comes from an adult with an advanced solid tumor such as melanoma, head and neck, liver or kidney cancer. The CDR3 region has the DNA TGTGCCAGCAGCTTAGCTACAGGGGGACGGGGCACTGAAGCTTTCTTT. Protein product: CASSLATGGRGTEAFF.